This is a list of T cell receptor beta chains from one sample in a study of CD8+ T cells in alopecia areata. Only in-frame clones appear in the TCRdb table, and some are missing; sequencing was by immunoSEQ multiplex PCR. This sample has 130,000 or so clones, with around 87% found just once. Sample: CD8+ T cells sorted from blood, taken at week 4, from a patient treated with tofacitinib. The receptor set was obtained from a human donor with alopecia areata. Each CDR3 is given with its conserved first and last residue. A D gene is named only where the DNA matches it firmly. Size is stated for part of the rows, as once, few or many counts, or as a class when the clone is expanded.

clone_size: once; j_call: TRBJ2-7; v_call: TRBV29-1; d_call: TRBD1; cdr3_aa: CSVGTGLDEQYF; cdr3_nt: TGCAGCGTGGGGACAGGGCTCGACGAGCAGTACTTC
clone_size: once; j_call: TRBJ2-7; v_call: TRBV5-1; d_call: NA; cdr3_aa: CASSLGSGSYEQYF; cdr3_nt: TGCGCCAGCAGCTTGGGCAGTGGATCCTACGAGCAGTACTTC
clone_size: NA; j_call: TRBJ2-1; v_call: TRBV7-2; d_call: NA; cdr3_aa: CASSLLGHTNEQFF; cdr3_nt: TGTGCCAGCAGCTTACTGGGCCACACCAATGAGCAGTTCTTC
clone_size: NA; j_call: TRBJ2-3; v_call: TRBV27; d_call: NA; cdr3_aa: CASSPDTANTQYF; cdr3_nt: TGTGCCAGCAGTCCGGACACCGCTAATACGCAGTATTTT
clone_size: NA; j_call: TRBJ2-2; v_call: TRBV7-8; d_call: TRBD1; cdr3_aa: CASSHRGRLVDTGELFF; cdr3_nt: TGTGCCAGCAGCCACAGGGGGCGCTTGGTGGACACCGGGGAGCTGTTTTTT
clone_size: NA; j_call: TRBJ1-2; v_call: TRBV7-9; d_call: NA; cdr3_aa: CASSLSPGMRGYTF; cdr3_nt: TGTGCCAGCAGCTTATCGCCCGGGATGCGGGGCTACACCTTC
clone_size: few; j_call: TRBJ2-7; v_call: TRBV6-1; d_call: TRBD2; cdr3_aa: CASSSHSSGRSEQYF; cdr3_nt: TGTGCCAGCAGTTCCCATTCTAGCGGGAGAAGCGAGCAGTACTTC
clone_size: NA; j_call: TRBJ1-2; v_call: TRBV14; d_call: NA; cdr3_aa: CASSQMDDYGYTF; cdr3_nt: TGTGCCAGCAGCCAGATGGACGACTATGGCTACACCTTC
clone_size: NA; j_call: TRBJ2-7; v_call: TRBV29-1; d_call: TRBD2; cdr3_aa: CSVEGTSNYEQYF; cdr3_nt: TGCAGCGTTGAAGGGACTAGCAACTACGAGCAGTACTTC
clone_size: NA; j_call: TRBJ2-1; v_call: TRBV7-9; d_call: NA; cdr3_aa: CASLGLPGDTKTDEQFF; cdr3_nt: TGTGCCAGCTTGGGGCTTCCGGGGGACACCAAGACCGATGAGCAGTTCTTC
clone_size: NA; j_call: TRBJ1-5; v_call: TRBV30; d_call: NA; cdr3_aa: CAWSEGFNQPQHF; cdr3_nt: TGTGCCTGGAGTGAGGGATTCAATCAGCCCCAGCATTTT
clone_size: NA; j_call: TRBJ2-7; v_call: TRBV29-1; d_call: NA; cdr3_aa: CSVGRSTPQNSYEQYF; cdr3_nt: TGCAGCGTTGGGAGAAGCACCCCTCAAAACTCCTACGAGCAGTACTTC
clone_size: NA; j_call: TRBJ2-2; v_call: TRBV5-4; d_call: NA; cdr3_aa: CASSLASGYTGELFF; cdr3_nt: TGTGCCAGCAGCTTGGCCTCCGGTTACACCGGGGAGCTGTTTTTT
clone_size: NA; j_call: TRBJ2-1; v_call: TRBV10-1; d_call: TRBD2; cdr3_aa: CASSGALAGSVYNEQFF; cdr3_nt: TGCGCCAGCAGTGGGGCATTAGCGGGGTCGGTTTACAATGAGCAGTTCTTC
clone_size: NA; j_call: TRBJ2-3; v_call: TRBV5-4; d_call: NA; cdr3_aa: CASSLDQPLAPDTQYF; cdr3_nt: TGTGCCAGCAGCTTGGACCAGCCACTGGCTCCGGATACGCAGTATTTT
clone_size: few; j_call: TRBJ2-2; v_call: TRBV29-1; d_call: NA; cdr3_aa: CSVESRDRTNTGELFF; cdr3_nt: TGCAGCGTTGAGAGCCGGGACCGGACGAACACCGGGGAGCTGTTTTTT
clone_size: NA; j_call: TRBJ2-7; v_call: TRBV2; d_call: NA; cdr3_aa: CATRTETYEQYF; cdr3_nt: TGTGCCACCCGGACGGAAACCTACGAGCAGTACTTC
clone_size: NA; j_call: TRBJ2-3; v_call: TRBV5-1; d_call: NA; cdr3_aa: CASSSTDTQYF; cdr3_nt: TGCGCCAGCAGCAGCACAGATACGCAGTATTTT
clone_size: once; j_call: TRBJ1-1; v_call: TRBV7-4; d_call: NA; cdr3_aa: CASHRRADTTEAFF; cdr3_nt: TGTGCCAGCCACCGAAGGGCGGACACCACTGAAGCTTTCTTT
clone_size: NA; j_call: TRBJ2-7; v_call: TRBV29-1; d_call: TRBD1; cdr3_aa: CSVEGQGAYEQYF; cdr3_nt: TGCAGCGTTGAAGGACAGGGGGCTTACGAGCAGTACTTC
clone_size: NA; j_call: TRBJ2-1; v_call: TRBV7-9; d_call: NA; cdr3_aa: CASSSGAEQFF; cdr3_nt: TGTGCCAGCAGCTCCGGGGCAGAGCAGTTCTTC
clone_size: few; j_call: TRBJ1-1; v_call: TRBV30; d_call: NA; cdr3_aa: CAWSVIGNTEAFF; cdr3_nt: TGTGCCTGGAGTGTAATCGGTAACACTGAAGCTTTCTTT
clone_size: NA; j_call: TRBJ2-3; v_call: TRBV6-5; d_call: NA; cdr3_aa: CASRMTSPDTQYF; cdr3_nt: TGTGCCAGCAGAATGACCTCCCCCGATACGCAGTATTTT
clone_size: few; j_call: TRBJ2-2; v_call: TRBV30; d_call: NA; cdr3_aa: CAWMAGYSGELFF; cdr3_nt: TGTGCCTGGATGGCGGGATATTCTGGGGAGCTGTTTTTT
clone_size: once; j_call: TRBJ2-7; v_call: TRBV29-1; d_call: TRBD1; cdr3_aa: CSVEDAGTGNEQYF; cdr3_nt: TGCAGCGTTGAAGATGCCGGGACAGGGAACGAGCAGTACTTC
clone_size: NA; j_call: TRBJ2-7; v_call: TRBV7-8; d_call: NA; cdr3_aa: CASSSPLDVYEQYF; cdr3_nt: TGTGCCAGCAGCTCTCCCCTGGACGTGTACGAGCAGTACTTC
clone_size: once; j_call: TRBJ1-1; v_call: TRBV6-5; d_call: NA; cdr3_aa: CASTYGGMNTEAFF; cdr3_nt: TGTGCCAGCACTTACGGGGGCATGAACACTGAAGCTTTCTTT
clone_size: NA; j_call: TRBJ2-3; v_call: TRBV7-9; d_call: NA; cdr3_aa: CASSSTSIAQYF; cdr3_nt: TGTGCCAGCAGCTCGACTAGTATTGCGCAGTATTTT
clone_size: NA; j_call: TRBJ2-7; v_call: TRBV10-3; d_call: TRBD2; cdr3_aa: CAISDILAGSYEQYF; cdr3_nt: TGTGCCATCAGTGATATCTTAGCGGGAAGCTACGAGCAGTACTTC
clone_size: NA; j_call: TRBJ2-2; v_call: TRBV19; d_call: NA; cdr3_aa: CASRLYTGELFF; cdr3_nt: TGTGCCAGTAGACTATACACCGGGGAGCTGTTTTTT
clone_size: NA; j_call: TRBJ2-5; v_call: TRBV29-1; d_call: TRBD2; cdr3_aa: CSVRTSGSPETQYF; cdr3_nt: TGCAGCGTTCGGACTAGCGGGAGTCCTGAGACCCAGTACTTC
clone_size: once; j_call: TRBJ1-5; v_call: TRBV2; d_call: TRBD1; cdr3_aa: CASLGRGNQPQHF; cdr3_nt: TGTGCCAGCCTAGGCAGGGGGAATCAGCCCCAGCATTTT
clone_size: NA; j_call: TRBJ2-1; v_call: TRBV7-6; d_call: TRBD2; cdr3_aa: CASSPASGSSDEQFF; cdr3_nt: TGTGCCAGCAGCCCGGCTAGCGGGAGCTCAGATGAGCAGTTCTTC
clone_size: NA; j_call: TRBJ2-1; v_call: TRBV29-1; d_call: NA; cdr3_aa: CSVVPGNNEQFF; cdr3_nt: TGCAGCGTTGTTCCGGGAAACAATGAGCAGTTCTTC
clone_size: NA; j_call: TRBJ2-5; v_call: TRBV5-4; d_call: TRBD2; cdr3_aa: CASSGGIASGKRFQYF; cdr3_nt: TGTGCCAGCAGCGGGGGGATCGCTAGCGGAAAACGATTTCAGTACTTC
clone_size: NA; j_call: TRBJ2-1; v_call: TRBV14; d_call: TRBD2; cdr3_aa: CASSQVAGGKLDEQFF; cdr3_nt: TGTGCCAGCAGCCAAGTAGCGGGAGGGAAGTTGGATGAGCAGTTCTTC
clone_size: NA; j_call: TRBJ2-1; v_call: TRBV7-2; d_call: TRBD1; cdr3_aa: CASSLGQGADEQFF; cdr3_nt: TGTGCCAGCAGCTTAGGACAGGGGGCCGATGAGCAGTTCTTC
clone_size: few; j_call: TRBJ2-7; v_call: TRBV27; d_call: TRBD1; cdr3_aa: CASSLRTGVYEQYF; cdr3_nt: TGTGCCAGCAGTTTAAGGACAGGGGTGTACGAGCAGTACTTC
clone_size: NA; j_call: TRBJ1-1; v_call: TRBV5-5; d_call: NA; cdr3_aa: CASTPLDKSRTEAFF; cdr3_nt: TGTGCCAGCACCCCTCTGGACAAGTCTCGCACTGAAGCTTTCTTT
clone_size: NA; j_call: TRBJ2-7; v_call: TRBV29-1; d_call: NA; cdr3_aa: CSVRGSYEQYF; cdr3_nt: TGCAGCGTTCGAGGGTCGTACGAGCAGTACTTC
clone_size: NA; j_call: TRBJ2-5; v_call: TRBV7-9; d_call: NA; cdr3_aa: CASSGRSKLQETQYF; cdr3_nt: TGTGCCAGCAGCGGCCGATCTAAATTACAAGAGACCCAGTACTTC
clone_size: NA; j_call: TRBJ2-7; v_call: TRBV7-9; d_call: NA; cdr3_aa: CASSSQTWTDLDEQYF; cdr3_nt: TGTGCCAGCAGCTCCCAGACCTGGACAGATCTTGACGAGCAGTACTTC
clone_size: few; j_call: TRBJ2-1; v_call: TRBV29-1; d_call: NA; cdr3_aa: CSVEAGGYEQFF; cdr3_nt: TGCAGCGTTGAGGCCGGGGGCTATGAGCAGTTCTTC
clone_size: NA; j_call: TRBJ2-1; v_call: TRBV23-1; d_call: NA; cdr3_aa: CASSQYRAGSPYNEQFF; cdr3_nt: TGCGCCAGCAGTCAATACCGTGCGGGGAGCCCCTACAATGAGCAGTTCTTC
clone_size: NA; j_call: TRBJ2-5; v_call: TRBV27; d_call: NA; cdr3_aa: CASKKWDTQETQYF; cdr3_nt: TGTGCCAGCAAGAAGTGGGACACCCAAGAGACCCAGTACTTC
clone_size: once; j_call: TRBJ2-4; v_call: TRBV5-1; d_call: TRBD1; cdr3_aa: CASRPDRGPKNIQYF; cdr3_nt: TGCGCCAGCAGACCGGACAGGGGGCCAAAAAACATTCAGTACTTC